This T cell receptor (beta chain) was documented in a study of monozygotic twins with inflammatory bowel disease. Broader study findings: Among the T cells, different subtypes could not be distinguished. Clonotype overlap with others was lower in IBD patients than in healthy twins, a difference that was greatest with disease activity.

Germline V gene data show CDR1 as DFQATT and CDR2 as SNEGSKA (reference sequence). The CDR3 contains 17 residues. cDNA was produced in eight separate reactions per sample. From the 5' RACE reads, TCRdb lists one entry per CDR3 protein and no DNA. The sample data list over 130,000 distinct CDR3 sequences. As to this clonotype: Antigen unknown.

This TCR was recovered from a human donor with ulcerative colitis or Crohn's disease, or a healthy co-twin of an affected twin (not recorded which). The chain links TRBV20-1 to TRBJ1-5; TCRdb names TRBD1, which stays unverified in the absence of DNA. The sequencing sample was made of blood. CDR3 loop: CSSTHLQGSGSNQPQHF.